These 3 T cell receptor beta chains originate from one sample sequenced in a study of blood T cell repertoires in COVID-19. TCRdb's copy holds only in-frame clones and misses some; the assay was immunoSEQ multiplex PCR. The sample consists of approximately 300,000 clones, 85% to 90% of them appearing once. Source material: peripheral blood. The source of these receptors is a woman in her forties or fifties with COVID-19, enrolled during active disease.

V and J are TRBV19 and TRBJ2-7; D is unresolved. V lost 1 base, J lost 1 base, and 8 bases lay in between. CDR1 LNHDA and CDR2 SQIVND come from the germline V gene (reference sequence). This CDR3 has 14 residues. CDR3 in DNA: TGTGCCAGTAGTATAGTGGGCACGTCCTACGAGCAGTACTTC. The encoded protein is CASSIVGTSYEQYF.

J is TRBJ1-1 and V is TRBV7-2; no reliable D call. The CDR3 spans 15 residues. The germline V and J ends were trimmed by 4 bases and 0 bases, with 12 bases remaining between them. Germline values: CDR1 SGHTA, CDR2 FQGNSA. The CDR3 spells CASSSGAGLNTEAFF. The CDR3, as DNA: TGTGCCAGCAGCTCGGGTGCGGGGTTGAACACTGAAGCTTTCTTT.

This chain joins TRBV4-1 and TRBJ1-4; 7 bases are a match to TRBD1. Germline V gene sequence: CDR1 MGHRA, CDR2 YSYEKL. This CDR3 has 18 residues. The ends lost 0 bases at V and 5 bases at J; junction bases unmatched: 12. In DNA, the CDR3 is TGCGCCAGCAGCCAAGATAAGGGGAGACAGGGCAGGAATGAAAAACTGTTTTTT. Translating gives CASSQDKGRQGRNEKLFF.